The present T cell receptor beta chain was sequenced within a study of cytomegalovirus exposure and HLA in healthy donors. Study-wide results and caveats: Under in vitro conditions, three CMV-associated chains were confirmed as specific for CMV antigens. Among TCR beta chains, those listed as cytomegalovirus-associated numbered over 150.

Germline CDR1 and CDR2: LNHDA and SQIVND (reference sequence). V was clipped by 4 bases and J by 2 bases, with 11 bases between them. The CDR3 length is 14 residues. While the first cohort had fewer than 850 subjects, the donors belonged to the separate validation cohort of 120 subjects. Here immunoSEQ multiplex PCR was the method, and the copy in TCRdb shows in-frame clones only, minus some. This sample has roughly 130,000 clones; more than 70% occur once, and the top ten carry 1.4%. To note about this clone: Its specificity is unknown.

The V and J genes are TRBV19 and TRBJ1-1; weak D call: TRBD1 (5 bases). Material: PBMCs. This clonotype originated in a man younger than 45 in good health and CMV-seronegative. The CDR3 protein is CASSNRQTNTEAFF. The CDR3 DNA reads TGTGCCAGTAGTAACCGACAGACTAACACTGAAGCTTTCTTT.